A selection of T cell receptor beta chains follows, all from one sample in a study of T cells after somatic rescue of genetic block. The assay was immunoSEQ multiplex PCR, and TCRdb's table has in-frame clones only and misses some. There are roughly 110,000 clones in the sample; 85% to 95% occur only once, and about 1.5% lies in the top ten. Sequencing was done on a sample of peripheral blood mononuclear cells (PBMCs). The receptor set was obtained from a woman under 30. Each CDR3 is given with its conserved first and last residue. Each record gives: D gene, clone size, J gene, V gene, CDR3 DNA, CDR3 protein. D genes are given only for firm matches. Some rows mark clone size as missing; the rest say once, few, many or name a class of expanded clone.

. | . | TRBJ2-7 | TRBV7-2 | TGTGCCAGCAGCTTCCAGACGGCCTACGAGCAGTACTTC | CASSFQTAYEQYF
. | . | TRBJ2-1 | TRBV6-5 | TGTGCCAGCAGTTACTCGTCAACGGGCTACAATGAGCAGTTCTTC | CASSYSSTGYNEQFF
. | . | TRBJ2-7 | TRBV27 | TGTGCCAGCAGTTTCCGGGGGCATCGATACGAGCAGTACTTC | CASSFRGHRYEQYF
. | . | TRBJ1-6 | TRBV11-2 | TGTGCCAGCAGCCCTCTCGACGCCATGGATTCACCCCTCCACTTT | CASSPLDAMDSPLHF
. | once | TRBJ1-5 | TRBV6-5 | TGTGCCAGCAGTTACCGAGGGTATCAGCCCCAGCATTTT | CASSYRGYQPQHF
. | . | TRBJ2-1 | TRBV29-1 | TGCAGCGTTCCGGTCAGGGGTAATGAGCAGTTCTTC | CSVPVRGNEQFF
. | . | TRBJ2-7 | TRBV7-9 | TGTGCCAGCAGCTTAGGGCTTAACTACGAGCAGTACTTC | CASSLGLNYEQYF
. | . | TRBJ2-3 | TRBV27 | TGTGCCAGCAGTTGGGGACCGGTCGGCACAGATACGCAGTATTTT | CASSWGPVGTDTQYF
. | . | TRBJ2-1 | TRBV13 | TGTGCCAGCAGCCTCGGACTGGAATCTTACTACAATGAGCAGTTCTTC | CASSLGLESYYNEQFF
. | . | TRBJ2-5 | TRBV7-2 | TGTGCCAGCATTAGGGGCAGCTTCAGGAGACGAGAGACCCAGTACTTC | CASIRGSFRRRETQYF
. | once | TRBJ2-7 | TRBV6-6 | TGTGCCAGCATACCTCTCCCGGGACCACCCTCAGGCGAGCAGTACTTC | CASIPLPGPPSGEQYF
TRBD1 | . | TRBJ2-7 | TRBV19 | TGTGCCACGGGGACAGGGGCATTCTACGAGCAGTACTTC | CATGTGAFYEQYF
TRBD2 | . | TRBJ2-1 | TRBV5-1 | TGCGCCAGCGGACCCCGGACTAGGGCCAATGAGCAGTTCTTC | CASGPRTRANEQFF
. | . | TRBJ1-4 | TRBV5-4 | TGTGCCAGCAGCTTGGGGCAGGGGGAAAAACTGTTTTTT | CASSLGQGEKLFF
. | . | TRBJ1-2 | TRBV4-3 | TGCGCCAGCAGCCAAGATCCCAGGGCGGGTGGCTACACCTTC | CASSQDPRAGGYTF
TRBD2 | . | TRBJ2-3 | TRBV9 | TGTGCCAGCAGCGTAGTGGGGGAGGGAACAGATACGCAGTATTTT | CASSVVGEGTDTQYF
. | . | TRBJ1-6 | TRBV5-6 | TGTGCCAGCAGCTTGGGACAGGCGGGCTCCTATAATTCACCCCTCCACTTT | CASSLGQAGSYNSPLHF
. | . | TRBJ1-2 | TRBV5-1 | TGCGCCAGCAGCCCTACAGCCACCCAGCCCTATGGCTACACCTTC | CASSPTATQPYGYTF
. | . | TRBJ2-2 | TRBV7-9 | TGTGCCAGCAGCCTACCCACCCGTCGGACACCCGATACCGGGGAGCTGTTTTTT | CASSLPTRRTPDTGELFF
. | . | TRBJ1-1 | TRBV28 | TGTGCCAGCACCCAAACAGGGCCTGAAGCTTTCTTT | CASTQTGPEAFF
. | . | TRBJ1-4 | TRBV25-1 | TGTGCCAGCAGTGATGAAAGGTCAATCGGTCGGGAAAAACTGTTTTTT | CASSDERSIGREKLFF
TRBD1 | . | TRBJ1-1 | TRBV6-5 | TGTGCCAGCAGTCGTCCGGGACAGAGGATCACTGAAGCTTTCTTT | CASSRPGQRITEAFF
TRBD1 | . | TRBJ1-1 | TRBV4-1 | TGCGCCAGCAGCTTCCGGGACAGGGAGGGAGAAGCTTTCTTT | CASSFRDREGEAFF
. | . | TRBJ1-1 | TRBV5-1 | TGCGCCAGCAGCTTGGCACAGGTGAACACTGAAGCTTTCTTT | CASSLAQVNTEAFF
. | . | TRBJ2-7 | TRBV4-3 | TGCGCCAGCAGCCAAGACCAGGGTCTCGCTCGCGAGCAGTACTTC | CASSQDQGLAREQYF
TRBD1 | once | TRBJ1-5 | TRBV30 | TGTGCCTGCTTAGAGGACAGGGAAGTCTCTAGCAATCAGCCCCAGCATTTT | CACLEDREVSSNQPQHF
TRBD2 | . | TRBJ2-2 | TRBV4-3 | TGCGCCAGCAGCCAAGATCTATATCTAGCGGGGTTTAACACCGGGGAGCTGTTTTTT | CASSQDLYLAGFNTGELFF
. | . | TRBJ1-1 | TRBV6-5 | TGTGCCAGCAGTTACGATGAAGGGAATACTGAAGCTTTCTTT | CASSYDEGNTEAFF
. | . | TRBJ1-1 | TRBV30 | TGTGCCTGGGCATGGGGGGGATTGAACACTGAAGCTTTCTTT | CAWAWGGLNTEAFF
. | . | TRBJ2-2 | TRBV7-2 | TGTGCCAGCAGCTTAGGACGGGGCCTAACCGGGGAGCTGTTTTTT | CASSLGRGLTGELFF
TRBD1 | once | TRBJ2-7 | TRBV5-1 | TGCGCCAGCAGCGGAACAGGGGGTGACTCCTACGAGCAGTACTTC | CASSGTGGDSYEQYF
. | . | TRBJ1-1 | TRBV30 | TGTGCCTGGAGTGTAAGGGACCACAGGAACACTGAAGCTTTCTTT | CAWSVRDHRNTEAFF
TRBD1 | . | TRBJ2-7 | TRBV2 | TGTGCCAGCAGTGTTTGGGACAGGGACGCCGAGCAGTACTTC | CASSVWDRDAEQYF
TRBD1 | . | TRBJ1-6 | TRBV5-1 | TGCGCCAGCAGCTTGGCAGTCCAAGGGACAGGGAATTCACCCCTCCACTTT | CASSLAVQGTGNSPLHF
TRBD1 | . | TRBJ2-7 | TRBV2 | TGTGCCAGCAGAGGGACAGGGGGCGCATACGAGCAGTACTTC | CASRGTGGAYEQYF
TRBD1 | few | TRBJ1-5 | TRBV19 | TGTGCCAGTAGCAACAAAGGGGACAGGGCCCATCAGCCCCAGCATTTT | CASSNKGDRAHQPQHF
. | . | TRBJ1-5 | TRBV4-3 | TGCGCCAGCAGCCGAGCGTGGGGGAGCGATCAGCCCCAGCATTTT | CASSRAWGSDQPQHF
. | . | TRBJ1-3 | TRBV30 | TGTGCCTGGAGTGTACCTCCAGGTCGAAACACCATATATTTT | CAWSVPPGRNTIYF
. | . | TRBJ2-7 | TRBV4-1 | TGCGCCAGCAGCCAAGTCAGACCAGGGAGCTACGAGCAGTACTTC | CASSQVRPGSYEQYF
TRBD2 | once | TRBJ2-7 | TRBV28 | TGTGCCAGCAGGCCAAACACTCTACTGAGCGGGGGAGCGGGCCAGTACTTC | CASRPNTLLSGGAGQYF
. | once | TRBJ1-6 | TRBV9 | TGTGCCAGCAGCGAAAGGCCAGGACAATCACCCCTCCACTTT | CASSERPGQSPLHF